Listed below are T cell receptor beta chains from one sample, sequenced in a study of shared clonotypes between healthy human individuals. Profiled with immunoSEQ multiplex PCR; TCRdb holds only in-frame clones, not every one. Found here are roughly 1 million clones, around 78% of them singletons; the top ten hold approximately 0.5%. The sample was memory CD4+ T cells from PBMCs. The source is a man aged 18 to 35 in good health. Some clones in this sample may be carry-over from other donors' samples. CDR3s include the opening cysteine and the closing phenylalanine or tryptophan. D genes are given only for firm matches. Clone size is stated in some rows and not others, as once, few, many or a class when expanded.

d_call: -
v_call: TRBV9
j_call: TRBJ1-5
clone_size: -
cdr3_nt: TGTGCCAGTCCTCCGGGGCCTTTCAATCAGCCCCAGCATTTT
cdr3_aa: CASPPGPFNQPQHF

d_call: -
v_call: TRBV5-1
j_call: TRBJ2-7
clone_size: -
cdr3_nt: TGCGCCAGCAGCTTGTATGTGGGGGGTTCCTACGAGCAGTACTTC
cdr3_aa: CASSLYVGGSYEQYF

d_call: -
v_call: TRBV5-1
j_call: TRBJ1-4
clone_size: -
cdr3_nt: TGCGCCAGCAGCTTTAATTCCCTCGGGGGTGAAAAACTGTTTTTT
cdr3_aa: CASSFNSLGGEKLFF

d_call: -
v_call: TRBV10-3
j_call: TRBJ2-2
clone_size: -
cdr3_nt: TGTGCCATCACTGGTGGGCCCGGGGAGCTGTTTTTT
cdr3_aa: CAITGGPGELFF

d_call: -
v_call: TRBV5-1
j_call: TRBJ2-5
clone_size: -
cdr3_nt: TGCGCCAGCAGTGGAGGGGGCCTAGAGACCCAGTACTTC
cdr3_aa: CASSGGGLETQYF

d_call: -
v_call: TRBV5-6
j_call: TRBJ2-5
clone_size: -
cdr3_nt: TGTGCCAGCAGACGAACAGGCTTGGTAGAGACCCAGTACTTC
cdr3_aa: CASRRTGLVETQYF

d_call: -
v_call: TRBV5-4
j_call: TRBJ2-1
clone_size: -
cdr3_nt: TGTGCCAGCAGCTTCGATAACAATGAGCAGTTCTTC
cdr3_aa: CASSFDNNEQFF

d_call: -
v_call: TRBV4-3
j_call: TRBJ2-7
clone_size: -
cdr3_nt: TGCGCCAGCAGCCAGTGGGCTCAGCTCACCTACGAGCAGTACTTC
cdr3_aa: CASSQWAQLTYEQYF

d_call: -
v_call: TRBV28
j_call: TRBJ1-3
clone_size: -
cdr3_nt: TGTGCCAGCAGTTCCAGGCGGGGCTTGGCGCTTGGAAACACCATATATTTT
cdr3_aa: CASSSRRGLALGNTIYF

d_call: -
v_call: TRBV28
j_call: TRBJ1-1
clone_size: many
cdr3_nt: TGTGCCAGCAGTTTTGACAGGACCGCTTTCTTT
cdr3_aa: CASSFDRTAFF

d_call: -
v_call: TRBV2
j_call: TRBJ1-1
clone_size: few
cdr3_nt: TGTGCCAGCAGTGAAGGGCAGGTGAGGGGAATTGAAGCTTTCTTT
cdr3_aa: CASSEGQVRGIEAFF

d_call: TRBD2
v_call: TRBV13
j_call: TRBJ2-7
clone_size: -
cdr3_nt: TGTGCCAGCAGCTTCGAGACTAGCGGTTACGAGCAGTACTTC
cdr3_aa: CASSFETSGYEQYF

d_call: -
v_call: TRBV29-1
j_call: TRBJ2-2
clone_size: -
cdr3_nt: TGCAGCGTTATGGGGGGGCCGGTCACCGGGGAGCTGTTTTTT
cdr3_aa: CSVMGGPVTGELFF

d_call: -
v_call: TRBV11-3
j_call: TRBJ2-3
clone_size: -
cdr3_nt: TGTGCCAGCAGCTTAGGCCGGGAGTTTGGCACAGATACGCAGTATTTT
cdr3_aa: CASSLGREFGTDTQYF

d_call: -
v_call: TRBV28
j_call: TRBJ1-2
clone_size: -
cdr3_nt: TGTGCCAGCAGTGGACCGGACAGTAACTATGGCTACACCTTC
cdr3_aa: CASSGPDSNYGYTF

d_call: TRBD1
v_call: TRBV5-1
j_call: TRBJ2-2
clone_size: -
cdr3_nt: TGCGCCAGTCAACGCGTTCCCGACAGGGGGAACACCGGGGAGCTGTTTTTT
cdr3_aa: CASQRVPDRGNTGELFF

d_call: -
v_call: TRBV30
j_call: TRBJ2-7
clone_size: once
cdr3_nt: TGTGCCTGGAAGAGTGGGAGAGGCGAGCAGTACTTC
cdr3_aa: CAWKSGRGEQYF

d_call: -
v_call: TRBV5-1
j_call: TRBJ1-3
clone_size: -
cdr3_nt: TGCGCCAGCAGCTTGGGCGGACAAAACTCTGGAAACACCATATATTTT
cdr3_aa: CASSLGGQNSGNTIYF

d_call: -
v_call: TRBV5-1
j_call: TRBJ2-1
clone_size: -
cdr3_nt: TGCGCCAGCAGCCCGGGCCTCGCCAGGGATGTTGAGCAGTTCTTC
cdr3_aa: CASSPGLARDVEQFF

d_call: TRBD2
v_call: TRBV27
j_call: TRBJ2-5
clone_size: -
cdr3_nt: TGTGCCAGCAGCCCCAATTGGCTAGCGGGAAGAGAGACCCAGTACTTC
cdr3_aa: CASSPNWLAGRETQYF

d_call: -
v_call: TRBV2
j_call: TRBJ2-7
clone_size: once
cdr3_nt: TGTGCCAGCAGTCTTGAATCCTACGAGCAGTACTTC
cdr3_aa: CASSLESYEQYF

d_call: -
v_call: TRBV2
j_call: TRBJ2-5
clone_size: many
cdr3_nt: TGTGCCAGCACCCAGGAAGGCCCGGCCCAGTACTTC
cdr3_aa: CASTQEGPAQYF

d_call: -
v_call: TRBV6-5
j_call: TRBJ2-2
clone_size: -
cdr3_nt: TGTGCCAGCACCTCGTCGAACACCGGGGAGCTGTTTTTT
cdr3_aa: CASTSSNTGELFF

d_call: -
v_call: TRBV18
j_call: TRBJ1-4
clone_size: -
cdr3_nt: TGTGCCAGCTCACCACGAGTGAGGGAAAAACTGTTTTTT
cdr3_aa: CASSPRVREKLFF

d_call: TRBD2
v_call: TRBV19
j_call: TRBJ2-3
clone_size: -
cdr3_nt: TGTGCCACCCTTCCGCGGGCGGGAGAGACAGATACGCAGTATTTT
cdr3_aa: CATLPRAGETDTQYF

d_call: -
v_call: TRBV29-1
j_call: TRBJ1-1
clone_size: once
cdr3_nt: TGCAGCGGCCGGCGGGCGGGGAACACTGAAGCTTTCTTT
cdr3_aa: CSGRRAGNTEAFF

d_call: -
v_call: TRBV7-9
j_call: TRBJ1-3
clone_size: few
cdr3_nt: TGTGCCAGCAGCTCCTACAGGGAGTCTGGAAACACCATATATTTT
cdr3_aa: CASSSYRESGNTIYF

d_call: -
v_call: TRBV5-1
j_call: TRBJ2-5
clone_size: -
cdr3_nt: TGCGCCAGCAGCTTTCCCAGGTCAGGAGGAGAGACCCAGTACTTC
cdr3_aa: CASSFPRSGGETQYF

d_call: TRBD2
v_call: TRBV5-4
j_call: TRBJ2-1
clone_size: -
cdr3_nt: TGTGCCAGCAGCTTGTCTAGCGGGAGGAGTGAGCAGTTCTTC
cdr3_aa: CASSLSSGRSEQFF

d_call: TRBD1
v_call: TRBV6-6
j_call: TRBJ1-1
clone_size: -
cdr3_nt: TGTGCCAGCAACAGGGGTACCAACACTGAAGCTTTCTTT
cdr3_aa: CASNRGTNTEAFF

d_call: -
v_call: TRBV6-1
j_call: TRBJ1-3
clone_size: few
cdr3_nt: TGTGCCAGCAGTGGCGGGACGGTGAGCTCTGGAAACACCATATATTTT
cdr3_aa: CASSGGTVSSGNTIYF

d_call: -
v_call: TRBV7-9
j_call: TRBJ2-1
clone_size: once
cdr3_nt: TGTGCCACCCTCCTAAGGGGTCGTGGTGAGCAGTTCTTC
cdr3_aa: CATLLRGRGEQFF

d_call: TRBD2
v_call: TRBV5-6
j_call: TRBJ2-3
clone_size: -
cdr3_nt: TGTGCCAGCAGCCTGGATAGCGGGAGAACAGATACGCAGTATTTT
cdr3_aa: CASSLDSGRTDTQYF

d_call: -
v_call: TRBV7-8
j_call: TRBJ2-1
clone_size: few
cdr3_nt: TGTGCCAGCAGCTCCCCGAGTAAGGATGAGCAGTTCTTC
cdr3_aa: CASSSPSKDEQFF

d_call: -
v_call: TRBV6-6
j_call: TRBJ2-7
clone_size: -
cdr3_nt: TGTGCCAGCAGAATAGACGGAGTCAGCGCCTACGAGCAGTACTTC
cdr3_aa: CASRIDGVSAYEQYF

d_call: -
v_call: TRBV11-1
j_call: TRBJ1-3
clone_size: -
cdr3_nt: TGTGCCAGCAGCTTAGACGGCGGCTCTGGAAACACCATATATTTT
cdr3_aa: CASSLDGGSGNTIYF

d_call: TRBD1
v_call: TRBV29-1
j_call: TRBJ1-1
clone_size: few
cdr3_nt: TGCAGCGTTACAGGGGGATACACTGAAGCTTTCTTT
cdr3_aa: CSVTGGYTEAFF

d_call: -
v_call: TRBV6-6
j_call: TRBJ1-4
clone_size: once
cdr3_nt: TGTGCCAGCAGTTACGGCATAAAGGAAAAACTGTTTTTT
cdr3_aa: CASSYGIKEKLFF

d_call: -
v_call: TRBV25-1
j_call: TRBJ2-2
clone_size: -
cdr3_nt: TGTGCCAGCAAAAAAGGGGGGACCGGGGAGCTGTTTTTT
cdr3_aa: CASKKGGTGELFF

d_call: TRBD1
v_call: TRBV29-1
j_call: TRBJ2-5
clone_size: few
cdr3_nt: TGCAGCGGCCGGGACAGGGTATCAGAGACCCAGTACTTC
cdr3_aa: CSGRDRVSETQYF

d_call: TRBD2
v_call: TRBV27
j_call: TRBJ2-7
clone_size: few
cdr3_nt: TGTGCCAGCAGTTTCAGTCTAGCGGGTCCTTACGAGCAGTACTTC
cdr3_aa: CASSFSLAGPYEQYF

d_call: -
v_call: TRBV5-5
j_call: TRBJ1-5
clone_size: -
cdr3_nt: TGTGCCAGCAGCCGATCCCCGGGATCAAATCAGCCCCAGCATTTT
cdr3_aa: CASSRSPGSNQPQHF

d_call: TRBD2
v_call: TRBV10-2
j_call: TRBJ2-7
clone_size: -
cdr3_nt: TGCGCCAGCAGAGCTAGCGGGTCCTACGAGCAGTACTTC
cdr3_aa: CASRASGSYEQYF

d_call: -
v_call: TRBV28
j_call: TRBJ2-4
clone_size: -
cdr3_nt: TGTGCCAGCAGTACTCCGGGACGTCAACGGGACATTCAGTACTTC
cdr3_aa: CASSTPGRQRDIQYF

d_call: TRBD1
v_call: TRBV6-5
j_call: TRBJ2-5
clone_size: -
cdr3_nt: TGTGCCAGCAGTTACTCGGGACAGGGGGACCAAGAGACCCAGTACTTC
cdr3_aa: CASSYSGQGDQETQYF

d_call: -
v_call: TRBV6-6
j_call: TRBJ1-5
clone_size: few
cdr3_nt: TGTGCCAGCAGTTACTCGTCATCGGTCGTGGCCCAGCATTTT
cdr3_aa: CASSYSSSVVAQHF